This TCR beta chain was identified during a study of cytomegalovirus exposure and HLA in healthy donors. Study-level points and caveats: Association with HLA alleles at 0.05 false discovery rate was found for 16,951 TCR beta sequences in a later analysis. A prior analysis recorded that most TCR beta V segments were productive about 87% or about 30% of the time. On later analysis, the bulk of CMV-associated TCR beta chains appeared to be HLA-restricted. Sequencing likely produced, as an artifact, a cluster of highly shared sequence variants.

Points on this clone: Its antigen is unknown.

The CDR3 consists of 16 residues. Germline V gene lookup returns CDR1 SGDLS and CDR2 YYNGEE. The V end was cut by 4 bases, the J end by 1 base, with 17 bases between. It was with 60 Vbeta and 13 Jbeta primers that the PCR ran. The repertoire was sequenced with immunoSEQ multiplex PCR; TCRdb's copy has only in-frame clones and lacks some. The sample holds some 90,000 clones; less than 70% are singletons and the top ten take 2.5% to 3%. This clonotype was sampled from a man aged 50 or older in good health and CMV-seronegative. The chain has TRBV9 and TRBJ2-5, with D maybe TRBD1 (5 bases). Specimen: PBMCs. The DNA of the CDR3 is TGTGCCAGCAGCCATGGGGCCACCGCCCTCCAAGAGACCCAGTACTTC. Protein: CASSHGATALQETQYF. The variable domain in full, with the rest retrieved from reference TRBV9 and TRBJ2-5, is DSGVTQTPKHLITATGQRVTLRCSPRSGDLSVYWYQQSLDQGLQFLIQYYNGEERAKGNILERFSAQQFPDLHSELNLSSLELGDSALYFCASSHGATALQETQYFGPGTRLLVL.